These 32 T cell receptor beta chains share one sample of origin, sequenced in a study of T cell responses to AZD1222 COVID-19 vaccine. Sequencing was performed with immunoSEQ multiplex PCR; in TCRdb, only in-frame clones are kept and a portion is missing. The table lists approximately 100,000 clones, over 90% of them singletons. Sequences were derived from peripheral blood, sampled on day 0 of AZD1222 vaccination. The receptors originated from an adult in good health.

This sequence joins TRBV7-8 and TRBJ2-7, with TRBD1 identical over 9 bases. Germline lookup yields CDR1 SGHVS and CDR2 FQNEAQ. Germline trimming cut 10 bases from V and 0 bases from J; bases unmatched to any gene: 19. The CDR3 contains 18 residues. The CDR3 protein is CATQLRYRGTGISYEQYF. In DNA, the CDR3 is TGTGCCACCCAGCTTAGGTATAGAGGGACAGGGATCTCCTACGAGCAGTACTTC.

V usage is TRBV7-9 and J usage is TRBJ1-1; the D gene is possibly TRBD1 (6 bases). The CDR3 runs 14 residues. Between the trimmed V and J ends, which lost 4 bases and 1 base, there was a span of 10 bases. From germline, CDR1 is SEHNR and CDR2 FQNEAQ (reference sequence). CDR3 DNA sequence: TGTGCCAGCAGCTCGGGGGACAAGAACACTGAAGCTTTCTTT. Protein product: CASSSGDKNTEAFF.

The CDR3 reads CAWSVGGISYEQYF. The CDR3 nucleotides are TGTGCCTGGAGTGTGGGAGGGATATCCTACGAGCAGTACTTC. The chain couples TRBV30 to TRBJ2-7; 7 positions agree with TRBD2. Germline-derived CDR1 and CDR2 are GTSNPN and SVGIG (reference sequence). V trimming: 0 bases; J trimming: 1 base; junction bases outside the gene matches: 3. CDR3 length: 14 amino acids.

This chain links TRBV27 with TRBJ1-1; D possibly corresponds to TRBD1 (6 bases). The CDR3 runs to 14 residues. V was shortened by 5 bases and J by 5 bases, with 15 bases between the two germline ends. Looked up from germline, CDR1 is MNHEY and CDR2 is SMNVEV (reference sequence). The CDR3 spells CASSPRGSRTEAFF. CDR3 coding DNA: TGTGCCAGCAGTCCCAGGGGATCGCGGACTGAAGCTTTCTTT.

CDR3 nucleotides: TGTGCCAGCTCACCAAGGACCGCCACTGAAGCTTTCTTT. As protein: CASSPRTATEAFF. V is TRBV18 and J is TRBJ1-1; D is undetermined. This CDR3 has 13 residues. The V gene lost 2 bases and the J gene lost 4 bases, with 8 bases spanning the gap. Germline loops: CDR1 KGHSH, CDR2 LQKENI.

In DNA, the CDR3 is TGTGCCAGCAGAACTACCCCCTATGGCTACACCTTC. Translated: CASRTTPYGYTF. The chain carries TRBV6-5 and TRBJ1-2; no clear D. CDR3 length equals 12 residues. V shed 6 bases and J shed 4 bases, with 9 bases lying between them. Germline assignment: CDR1 MNHEY and CDR2 SVGAGI.

The table lists this clone with a few counts. The CDR3 protein is CASSLSGTNQPQHF. In DNA, the CDR3 is TGTGCCAGCAGTTTATCCGGGACAAATCAGCCCCAGCATTTT. V and J are TRBV28 and TRBJ1-5; tentative D call: TRBD1 (6 bases). The CDR3 is 14 amino acids. Trimming removed 1 base at V and 4 bases at J, with 8 bases between. The V gene's germline CDR1 is MDHEN and CDR2 SYDVKM.

The chain employs TRBV7-2 and TRBJ1-6, with 7 bases identical to TRBD1. V trimming: 5 bases; J trimming: 10 bases; junction bases outside the gene matches: 14. The CDR3 is 16 residues long. Germline assignment: CDR1 SGHTA and CDR2 FQGNSA. The CDR3 coding sequence is TGTGCCAGCAGCCTTGGGGCTACAGGGGTTTCCTCACCCCTCCACTTT. This sequence encodes CASSLGATGVSSPLHF.

V is TRBV21-1 and J is TRBJ1-6; the table's TRBD1 call for D was not verified on the DNA. TRBV21-1 is listed as a pseudogene. The CDR3 is 21 residues long. CDR3 in DNA: TGTGCCAGCAGCAATGGAGTCTCCTATCACAGGGGCGGTAGTGATAATTCACCCCTCCACTTT. Amino acid sequence: CASSNGVSYHRGGSDNSPLHF.

This chain uses TRBV2 with TRBJ1-5; D is uncertain. Germline V CDR1 and CDR2: SNHLY, FYNNEI. The length of the CDR3 is 13 residues. Between the trimmed V and J ends, which lost 7 bases and 5 bases, there was a span of 12 bases. CDR3 amino acids: CASILGLDQPQHF. The CDR3 DNA reads as TGTGCCAGCATTCTCGGCCTGGATCAGCCCCAGCATTTT.

This chain links TRBV9 with TRBJ1-2, with D perhaps matching TRBD1 (5 bases). The CDR3 is made up of 13 amino acids. Deletions cut 4 bases from V and 3 bases from J, with 10 bases between. Germline V gene data show CDR1 as SGDLS and CDR2 as YYNGEE. The CDR3 region has the DNA TGTGCCAGCAGCCTGGGGGGGGACTATGGCTACACCTTC. Encoded protein: CASSLGGDYGYTF. The complete variable domain, with remaining parts taken from reference TRBV9 and TRBJ1-2, reads DSGVTQTPKHLITATGQRVTLRCSPRSGDLSVYWYQQSLDQGLQFLIQYYNGEERAKGNILERFSAQQFPDLHSELNLSSLELGDSALYFCASSLGGDYGYTFGSGTRLTVV.

The chain recombines TRBV5-4 with TRBJ2-1; no clear D. V was pared by 1 base and J by 4 bases, with 12 bases between. This CDR3 has 15 residues. Germline CDR1 and CDR2: SGHNT and YYREEE (reference sequence). The CDR3 DNA is TGTGCCAGCAGCTTGTCGACATCTCTTTACAATGAGCAGTTCTTC. Its translation is CASSLSTSLYNEQFF. Looking up the rest from reference TRBV5-4 and TRBJ2-1 gives the full variable domain: ETGVTQSPTHLIKTRGQQVTLRCSSQSGHNTVSWYQQALGQGPQFIFQYYREEENGRGNFPPRFSGLQFPNYSSELNVNALELDDSALYLCASSLSTSLYNEQFFGPGTRLTVL.

The rearrangement links TRBV6-5 to TRBJ2-1; D not certain. Germline-derived CDR1 and CDR2 are MNHEY and SVGAGI. V lost 3 bases to trimming and J lost 8 bases, with 11 bases between them. The length of the CDR3 is 13 residues. The CDR3 reads CASSYNGEDEQFF. The CDR3 DNA reads TGTGCCAGCAGTTATAATGGGGAAGATGAGCAGTTCTTC.

V and J are TRBV7-2 and TRBJ1-5, with D perhaps TRBD1 (5 bases). The CDR3 contains 16 residues. V was trimmed by 5 bases and J by 2 bases, leaving 16 bases between them. In germline, CDR1 is SGHTA, CDR2 FQGNSA. The CDR3 protein is CASSQIGAWGNQPQHF. The CDR3 DNA sequence: TGTGCCAGCAGCCAGATCGGGGCTTGGGGCAATCAGCCCCAGCATTTT.

For the CDR3, the DNA is TGTGCCAGCAGCTTAGGACAGCTAACCAATTCACCCCTCCACTTT. It codes for CASSLGQLTNSPLHF. The chain employs TRBV7-8 and TRBJ1-6; TRBD1 is a possible D gene (5 bases). V was trimmed by 1 base and J by 7 bases, leaving 11 bases between them. Germline V gives CDR1 SGHVS, CDR2 FQNEAQ. There are 15 residues in the CDR3.

As DNA, the CDR3 is TGTGCCAGCAGCCAAGAAACGGGGGACACTGAAGCTTTCTTT. It translates to CASSQETGDTEAFF. This sequence joins TRBV3-1 (or the pseudogene TRBV3-2) and TRBJ1-1; weak D call: TRBD1 (5 bases). Looked up from germline, CDR1 is LGHDT and CDR2 is YNNKEL (reference sequence). The CDR3 is 14 residues long. The V end lost 0 bases, the J end lost 3 bases, and 8 bases lay between the germline ends.

This chain uses TRBV12-3 or TRBV12-4 with TRBJ2-5, with D maybe TRBD1 (7 bases). This CDR3 is built from 11 residues. Between the trimmed V and J ends, which lost 10 bases and 8 bases, there was a span of 14 bases. CDR3 sequence: CATRQGGTQYF. CDR3 sequence (DNA): TGTGCCACCCGACAGGGAGGAACCCAGTACTTC.

This chain connects TRBV5-5 to TRBJ2-1, with TRBD2 matching over 14 bases. Germline assignment: CDR1 SGHKS and CDR2 YYEKEE (reference sequence). This CDR3 is built from 19 residues. V was clipped by 0 bases and J by 4 bases; unmatched bases: 9. This CDR3 is CASSLGGGTSGSSYNEQFF. The CDR3 bases are TGTGCCAGCAGCTTGGGAGGAGGGACTAGCGGGAGTAGTTACAATGAGCAGTTCTTC.

This clone turned up a few times. The rearrangement uses TRBV14 and TRBJ1-4; D is unclear. The CDR3 sequence is 16 residues long. The V and J ends lost 1 base and 5 bases respectively, with 14 bases between them. Germline lookup yields CDR1 SGHDN and CDR2 FVKESK. The CDR3 spells CASSQGGPGLNEKLFF. The CDR3, as DNA: TGTGCCAGCAGCCAAGGTGGCCCAGGACTGAATGAAAAACTGTTTTTT.

This chain uses TRBV18 with TRBJ2-3; TRBD1 agrees at 7 bases. The trim removed 3 bases at V and 4 bases at J, leaving 10 bases unmatched. This CDR3 has 16 amino acids. In germline, CDR1 is KGHSH, CDR2 LQKENI. The CDR3 DNA is TGTGCCAGCTCACCCCGGGACAGTCCTCAGCCAGATACGCAGTATTTT. Encoded protein: CASSPRDSPQPDTQYF.

This chain joins TRBV30 and TRBJ2-3; 9 bases fit TRBD2. Germline assignment: CDR1 GTSNPN and CDR2 SVGIG (reference sequence). The V segment lost 4 bases and the J segment 3 bases; nucleotides outside the gene matches: 5. The CDR3 extends over 14 amino acids. The CDR3 sequence: CAWTTSGLTDTQYF. The CDR3 DNA reads TGTGCCTGGACCACTAGCGGGCTTACAGATACGCAGTATTTT.

The V and J genes are TRBV5-1 and TRBJ2-7, with 10 bases that match TRBD1. Germline V gene sequence: CDR1 SGHRS, CDR2 YFSETQ. The J segment lost 2 bases and the V segment lost 2 bases, leaving 4 bases of the junction unmatched. The CDR3 runs 15 residues. CDR3 in DNA: TGCGCCAGCAGCTTAGCCGGGACAGGGGCCTACGAGCAGTACTTC. It yields the protein CASSLAGTGAYEQYF.

V usage is TRBV24-1 and J usage is TRBJ1-2, with D possibly TRBD1 on 5 matching bases. The CDR3 spans 15 residues. The V and J ends lost 10 bases and 0 bases respectively, with 17 bases between them. CDR1 and CDR2 from the germline V gene are KGHDR and SFDVKD. CDR3 sequence (DNA): TGTGCCACACGAGGGGCGGCCCGAGCTAACTATGGCTACACCTTC. Amino acid sequence: CATRGAARANYGYTF.

The rearrangement joins TRBV7-8 to TRBJ2-1, with 9 bases lining up with TRBD2. J was trimmed by 6 bases and V by 5 bases; bases with no gene match: 11. The CDR3 runs to 16 residues. Per germline, CDR1 SGHVS and CDR2 FQNEAQ. CDR3 amino acids: CASSPRRGLAPNEQFF. The CDR3 region has the DNA TGTGCCAGCAGCCCCCGGCGGGGACTAGCCCCCAATGAGCAGTTCTTC.

In this sample, this clone turned up a few times. The rearrangement joins TRBV19 to TRBJ1-1; no firm D call. This CDR3 spans 13 amino acids. Germline V gene lookup returns CDR1 LNHDA and CDR2 SQIVND (reference sequence). Trimming left V 9 bases short and J 4 bases short, with 15 bases between. As DNA, the CDR3 is TGTGCCAGCCGCCTGCGCCGAGGCACTGAAGCTTTCTTT. Its protein product is CASRLRRGTEAFF.

This rearrangement joins TRBV3-1 (or the pseudogene TRBV3-2) to TRBJ2-1; 14 bases map to TRBD2. Germline CDR1 reads LGHDT; CDR2 reads YNNKEL (reference sequence). Germline trimming cut 4 bases from V and 9 bases from J; bases unmatched to any gene: 2. The CDR3 is 14 residues long. The CDR3 is CASSLGLAGGEQFF. CDR3 nucleotides: TGTGCCAGCAGCCTCGGACTAGCGGGAGGTGAGCAGTTCTTC.

The chain joins TRBV19 to TRBJ1-2, with a weak D call TRBD1 (6 bases). CDR1 and CDR2 (germline): LNHDA, SQIVND (reference sequence). Deletions cut 1 base from V and 2 bases from J, with 8 bases between. This CDR3 comprises 14 residues. The CDR3 DNA reads TGTGCCAGTAGTATAGGACAGGCCAACTATGGCTACACCTTC. This codes for CASSIGQANYGYTF.

About this clone itself: The same CDR3 arises from other DNA sequences in this sample as well. The CDR3 reads CASSYDDTNTEAFF. The CDR3 region has the DNA TGTGCCAGCAGTTACGACGACACGAACACTGAAGCTTTCTTT. The V call is TRBV6-5, the J call TRBJ1-1, with D unclear. V was shortened by 2 bases and J by 1 base, with 8 bases between the two germline ends. This CDR3 region has 14 residues. The germline gives CDR1 MNHEY, CDR2 SVGAGI.

The chain combines TRBV27 with TRBJ2-5, with TRBD1 matching 9 bases. J was trimmed by 4 bases and V by 8 bases; bases with no gene match: 8. This CDR3 spans 14 amino acids. CDR1 and CDR2 (germline): MNHEY, SMNVEV (reference sequence). CDR3: CASGGQGRRETQYF. The CDR3 nucleotides are TGTGCCAGCGGAGGACAGGGGAGGAGAGAGACCCAGTACTTC.

This chain links TRBV2 with TRBJ1-2, with D unclear. The germline V and J ends were trimmed by 7 bases and 7 bases, with 16 bases remaining between them. Germline V gives CDR1 SNHLY, CDR2 FYNNEI. The CDR3 loop spans 13 amino acids. CDR3 DNA: TGTGCCAGCACCCTAGGATGGCGGACTGGCTACACCTTC. Its protein is CASTLGWRTGYTF.

This clone came up many times. The V gene is TRBV29-1, the J gene TRBJ1-2; D gene ambiguous. V lost 4 bases and J lost 4, with 7 bases in between. The CDR3 runs 11 residues. CDR1 and CDR2 (germline): SQVTM, ANQGSEA. CDR3 residues: CSVVSPYGYTF. The DNA of the CDR3 is TGCAGCGTTGTATCACCCTATGGCTACACCTTC.

The chain links TRBV7-8 to TRBJ2-2; D possibly corresponds to TRBD1 (5 bases). CDR1 is SGHVS, CDR2 FQNEAQ, per germline. This CDR3 is built from 14 residues. Trimming cost V 5 bases and J 5 bases, with 12 bases left between them. CDR3 DNA: TGTGCCAGCAGCATTGACAGAGCGACCGGGGAGCTGTTTTTT. Protein: CASSIDRATGELFF.